This TCR beta chain was captured in a study of blood T cell repertoires in COVID-19. The table came from immunoSEQ multiplex PCR; TCRdb's copy has only in-frame clones and leaves some out. Of about 150,000 clones in the sample, around 90% were seen once. Unmatched junction bases numbered 6, after V lost 2 bases and J lost 3 bases. Germline CDR1 is SNHLY and CDR2 is FYNNEI. The CDR3 spans 15 residues. This clone was seen a handful of times. The origin of this receptor is a woman in her fifties or sixties with active or convalescent COVID-19. This chain joins TRBV2 and TRBJ2-7; 8 bases match TRBD1. The sample was peripheral blood. In nucleotides, the CDR3 is TGTGCCAGCAGTGAATTGCCAGGGGGCGGCTACGAGCAGTACTTC. Amino acids: CASSELPGGGYEQYF.